This is a list of T cell receptor beta chains from one sample in a study of cytomegalovirus exposure and HLA in healthy donors. Some clones are missing from TCRdb's copy, which holds only in-frame ones; the method was immunoSEQ multiplex PCR. Of about 140,000 clones in the sample, around 82% were seen once. The sample was PBMCs. These receptors all stem from a man in his late teens or twenties in good health and CMV-seropositive. Each CDR3 is given with its conserved first and last residue. A D gene is named only where the DNA matches it firmly. Size values are once, few and many counts, or a class for expanded clones, and some rows have none.

>TRBD2|.|TRBJ2-1|TRBV6-1
TGTGCCAGCAGTGATATGGGGACTAAACGCTACAATGAGCAGTTCTTC
CASSDMGTKRYNEQFF
>TRBD2|.|TRBJ2-1|TRBV7-9
TGTGCCAGCAGCCATATGACTAGCGGGAGGGTTAATGAGCAGTTCTTC
CASSHMTSGRVNEQFF
>TRBD1|.|TRBJ2-4|TRBV12-5
TGTGCTAGTGGGGATGGGACAGTTCAGTACTTC
CASGDGTVQYF
>.|.|TRBJ1-1|TRBV5-4
TGTGCCAGCAGCTTGGTCGGACACGAGACTGAAGCTTTCTTT
CASSLVGHETEAFF
>TRBD2|.|TRBJ2-3|TRBV7-3
TGTGCCAGCAGCTTGGGACTAGCGGTGAGCACAGATACGCAGTATTTT
CASSLGLAVSTDTQYF
>.|few|TRBJ2-1|TRBV5-4
TGTGCCAGCAGCTTGGGGGCAGGGCAGGACAATGAGCAGTTCTTC
CASSLGAGQDNEQFF
>TRBD2|.|TRBJ2-7|TRBV6-1
TGTGCCAGCAGTGAACGGGGCAGCGGGAGTAAGTACGAGCAGTACTTC
CASSERGSGSKYEQYF
>.|.|TRBJ2-7|TRBV29-1
TGCAGCGTTGCAGGACAGCCGGCCCCCTACGAGCAGTACTTC
CSVAGQPAPYEQYF
>TRBD2|once|TRBJ2-1|TRBV13
TGTGCCAGCAGCCCTCTGGGCCCTCGAGGGACTAGCGGGAGGGCCCTCTTGGGGAATGAGCAGTTCTTC
CASSPLGPRGTSGRALLGNEQFF
>TRBD2|.|TRBJ2-7|TRBV29-1
TGCAGCGTTGAAGAATCCACTAGCGGGAGTGACCACGAGCAGTACTTC
CSVEESTSGSDHEQYF
>.|once|TRBJ1-3|TRBV29-1
TGCAGCGTTACAGGGAGCTCTGGAAACACCATATATTTT
CSVTGSSGNTIYF
>TRBD2|.|TRBJ2-7|TRBV5-4
TGTGCCAGCAGCTTAGCTAGCGGGAGCTCCTACGAGCAGTACTTC
CASSLASGSSYEQYF
>.|.|TRBJ1-2|TRBV5-6
TGTGCCAGCAGGACCCCGGGGGACGGCTACACCTTC
CASRTPGDGYTF
>TRBD1|once|TRBJ2-2|TRBV19
TGTGCCAGTAGTTACGACAGGGGGCTGAACACCGGGGAGCTGTTTTTT
CASSYDRGLNTGELFF
>.|.|TRBJ2-5|TRBV15
TGTGCCACCAGCAGGCCCACCTTCCCGGGACTCGGGGAGACCCAGTACTTC
CATSRPTFPGLGETQYF
>.|few|TRBJ2-2|TRBV19
TGTGCCAGTAGTATAGGGACTGGGGAGCTGTTTTTT
CASSIGTGELFF
>TRBD2|.|TRBJ2-3|TRBV27
TGTGCCAGCAGTTTCATCCCGGGACTAGCGGGAGGTCCCACAGATACGCAGTATTTT
CASSFIPGLAGGPTDTQYF
>.|.|TRBJ2-3|TRBV19
TGTGCCAGTAGTATCACAGGGTACAGCTTGGATACGCAGTATTTT
CASSITGYSLDTQYF
>.|.|TRBJ2-7|TRBV27
TGTGCCAGTAGCGATGGGGGCGGCTACGAGCAGTACTTC
CASSDGGGYEQYF
>.|.|TRBJ1-1|TRBV5-6
TGTGCCAGCAGCTGGTGGGTTGAGGTGGAGAACACTGAAGCTTTCTTT
CASSWWVEVENTEAFF
>.|.|TRBJ2-1|TRBV25-1
TGTGCCAGCAGTGAATGGGGAGATCCCCACAATGAGCAGTTCTTC
CASSEWGDPHNEQFF
>.|.|TRBJ2-2|TRBV27
TGTGCCAGCAGTTTTAGGGGATCTGGGGAGCTGTTTTTT
CASSFRGSGELFF
>.|.|TRBJ1-2|TRBV19
TGTGCCAGTAAGATAACTGGCGGATACTATGGCTACACCTTC
CASKITGGYYGYTF
>.|.|TRBJ1-1|TRBV7-9
TGTGCCAGCAGATCACAGGAAGATTACACTGAAGCTTTCTTT
CASRSQEDYTEAFF
>TRBD1|.|TRBJ1-2|TRBV28
TGTGCCAGCAGTCTACGACAGGGAGACTATGGCTACACCTTC
CASSLRQGDYGYTF
>TRBD2|.|TRBJ2-3|TRBV5-1
TGCGCCAGCAGCGTTACTAGCGGGAGCACAGATACGCAGTATTTT
CASSVTSGSTDTQYF
>.|.|TRBJ2-2|TRBV4-1
TGCGCCAGCAGCCAAGGTCTAGCGAACGGGGAGCTGTTTTTT
CASSQGLANGELFF
>.|.|TRBJ2-6|TRBV11-2
TGTGCCAGCAGCCCTTCTGGGGCCAACGTCCTGACTTTC
CASSPSGANVLTF
>TRBD2|.|TRBJ2-5|TRBV20-1
TGCAGTGCTAAACTAGCGGGGACCCAGTACTTC
CSAKLAGTQYF
>TRBD2|.|TRBJ2-1|TRBV29-1
TGCAGCGTCCCACTAGCGAGCTACAATGAGCAGTTCTTC
CSVPLASYNEQFF
>.|.|TRBJ1-2|TRBV6-1
TGTGCCAGCAGTGAGCGGACAGATTGGGATGGCTACACCTTC
CASSERTDWDGYTF
>TRBD2|.|TRBJ2-7|TRBV4-1
TGCGCCAGCAGCCCCACCACGGGGGGGGACGAGCAGTACTTC
CASSPTTGGDEQYF
>.|few|TRBJ1-4|TRBV28
TGTGCCAGCTTCGACTCGAGAAAACTGTTTTTT
CASFDSRKLFF
>.|.|TRBJ1-1|TRBV6-6
TGTGCCGCTTTCGGAGGGACCACTGAAGCTTTCTTT
CAAFGGTTEAFF
>.|.|TRBJ2-2|TRBV4-1
TGCGCCAGCAGCCAACCAGGACAGAGAAACACCGGGGAGCTGTTTTTT
CASSQPGQRNTGELFF
>.|.|TRBJ2-7|TRBV18
TGTGCCAGCTCCCCTACAGGGTTTGCCTACGAGCAGTACTTC
CASSPTGFAYEQYF
>.|.|TRBJ2-2|TRBV10-1
TGCGCCAGCTCGGACAGGAACACCGGGGAGCTGTTTTTT
CASSDRNTGELFF
>.|.|TRBJ2-7|TRBV5-6
TGTGCCAGCAGCTGGGAAGGGGGAGGGCGCTCCTACGAGCAGTACTTC
CASSWEGGGRSYEQYF
>.|.|TRBJ2-7|TRBV5-4
TGTGCCAGCAGCCCCTGGTACTACTCAACATCCTACGAGCAGTACTTC
CASSPWYYSTSYEQYF
>TRBD1|.|TRBJ1-1|TRBV18
TGTGCCAGCTCACCACGGACAGGGGACTCCGTGAACACTGAAGCTTTCTTT
CASSPRTGDSVNTEAFF
>.|.|TRBJ2-1|TRBV6-1
TGTGCCAGCAGTCTAGCAGACTACAATGAGCAGTTCTTC
CASSLADYNEQFF
>.|.|TRBJ1-4|TRBV6-1
TGTGCCAGCAGCTCCACGTACAGGGCCGGTGAAAAACTGTTTTTT
CASSSTYRAGEKLFF
>.|.|TRBJ1-1|TRBV6-5
TGTGCCAGCAGTTACTCCATAGAAATGAACACTGAAGCTTTCTTT
CASSYSIEMNTEAFF
>.|few|TRBJ2-1|TRBV28
TGTGCCAGCAGTAGTCACTGGCGGACAGAAAAGCTTACTCTCTACAATGAGCAGTTCTTC
CASSSHWRTEKLTLYNEQFF
>TRBD1|.|TRBJ1-5|TRBV18
TGTGCCAGCTCACCGGGACAGGGGGCTCAGCCCCAGCATTTT
CASSPGQGAQPQHF
>.|.|TRBJ1-2|TRBV27
TGTGCCAGCAGTCTGGGCCATCCCGGGGACTATGGCTACACCTTC
CASSLGHPGDYGYTF
>.|.|TRBJ2-5|TRBV5-4
TGTGCCAGCAGCTTGGGTTCCCTAGCGAGGGAGACCCAGTACTTC
CASSLGSLARETQYF
>TRBD2|few|TRBJ2-1|TRBV28
TGTGCCAGCAGTTCTGGACTAGCGGGGAGCTCCTACAATGAGCAGTTCTTC
CASSSGLAGSSYNEQFF
>TRBD1|.|TRBJ2-2|TRBV12-5
TGTGCTAGTGCCGGGACAGACACCGGGGAGCTGTTTTTT
CASAGTDTGELFF
>.|.|TRBJ2-6|TRBV28
TGTGCCAGCAGTCCGTCCGGTTACTCTGGGGCCAACGTCCTGACTTTC
CASSPSGYSGANVLTF
>TRBD1|.|TRBJ2-6|TRBV28
TGTGCCAGCAGTTACCCGGGACAGGGCTTCTCTGGGGCCAACGTCCTGACTTTC
CASSYPGQGFSGANVLTF
>.|.|TRBJ2-7|TRBV5-4
TGTGCCAGCAGCTTGGGACTTGCCACCTACGAGCAGTACTTC
CASSLGLATYEQYF
>.|.|TRBJ1-1|TRBV28
TGTGCCAGCAGCCCCTCGGGGGAACAAAACACTGAAGCTTTCTTT
CASSPSGEQNTEAFF
>TRBD1|.|TRBJ1-1|TRBV28
TGTGCCAGCAGTACCACAGGGGGCCTAACTGAAGCTTTCTTT
CASSTTGGLTEAFF
>.|.|TRBJ2-7|TRBV27
TGTGCCAGCAGTCTCTCCTATAATGTCTACGAGCAGTACTTC
CASSLSYNVYEQYF
>TRBD2|.|TRBJ2-1|TRBV7-6
TGTGCCAGCAGCCCCGCGGGAGGAGGCGTTAATGAGCAGTTCTTC
CASSPAGGGVNEQFF
>TRBD2|few|TRBJ2-3|TRBV5-4
TGTGCCAGCAGCCCGTCCTCAGGACTAGCGGGAAGCACAGATACGCAGTATTTT
CASSPSSGLAGSTDTQYF
>.|.|TRBJ2-1|TRBV7-9
TGTGCCAGCAGCTCAACCAGGGTCGACCTCTCCTACAATGAGCAGTTCTTC
CASSSTRVDLSYNEQFF
>TRBD1|.|TRBJ2-1|TRBV5-1
TGCGCCAGCAGCCCCGGACAGGGATACAATGAGCAGTTCTTC
CASSPGQGYNEQFF
>TRBD1|.|TRBJ1-5|TRBV6-5
TGTGCCAGCAGTATAGACATTACAGGGGAGCAGCCCCAGCATTTT
CASSIDITGEQPQHF